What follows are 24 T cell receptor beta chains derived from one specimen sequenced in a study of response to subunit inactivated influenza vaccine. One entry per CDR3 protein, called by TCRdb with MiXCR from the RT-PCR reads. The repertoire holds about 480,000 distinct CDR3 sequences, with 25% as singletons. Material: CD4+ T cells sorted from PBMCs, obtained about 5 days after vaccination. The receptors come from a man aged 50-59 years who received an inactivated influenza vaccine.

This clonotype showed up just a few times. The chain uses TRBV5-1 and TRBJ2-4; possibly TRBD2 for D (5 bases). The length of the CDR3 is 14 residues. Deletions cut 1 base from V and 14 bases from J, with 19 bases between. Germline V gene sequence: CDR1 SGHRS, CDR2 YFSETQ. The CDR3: CASSLSVVEGLKYF. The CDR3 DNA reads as TGCGCCAGCAGCTTGTCTGTGGTCGAGGGTCTTAAGTACTTC.

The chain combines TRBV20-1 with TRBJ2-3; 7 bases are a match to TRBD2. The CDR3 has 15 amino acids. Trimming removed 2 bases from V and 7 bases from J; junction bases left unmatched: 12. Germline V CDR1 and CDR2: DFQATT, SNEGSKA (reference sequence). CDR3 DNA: TGCAGTGCTAGAAATTGGGCTAGCGGTCTATATACGCAGTATTTT. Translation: CSARNWASGLYTQYF.

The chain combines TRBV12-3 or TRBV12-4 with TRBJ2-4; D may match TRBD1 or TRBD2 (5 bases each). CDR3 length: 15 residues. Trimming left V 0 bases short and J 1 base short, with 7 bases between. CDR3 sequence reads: CASSLAGEAKNIQYF. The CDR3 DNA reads TGTGCCAGCAGTTTAGCGGGGGAGGCCAAAAACATTCAGTACTTC.

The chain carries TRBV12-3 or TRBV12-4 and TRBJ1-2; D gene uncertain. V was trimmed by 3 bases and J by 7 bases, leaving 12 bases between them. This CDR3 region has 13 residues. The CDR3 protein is CASSLKRAAGYTF. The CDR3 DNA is TGTGCCAGCAGTTTGAAAAGGGCCGCTGGCTACACCTTC.

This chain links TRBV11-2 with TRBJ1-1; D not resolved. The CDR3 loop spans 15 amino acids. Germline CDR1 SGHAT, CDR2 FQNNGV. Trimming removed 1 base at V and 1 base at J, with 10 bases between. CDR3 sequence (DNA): TGTGCCAGCAGCTTAGGCAAGGGTGGGAACACTGAAGCTTTCTTT. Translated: CASSLGKGGNTEAFF.

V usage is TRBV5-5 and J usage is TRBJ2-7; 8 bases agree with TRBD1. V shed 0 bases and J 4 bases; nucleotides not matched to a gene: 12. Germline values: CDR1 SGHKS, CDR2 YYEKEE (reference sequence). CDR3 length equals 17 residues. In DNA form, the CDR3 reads TGTGCCAGCAGCTTGGCCCACCGGACAGGGACGTATTACGAGCAGTACTTC. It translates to CASSLAHRTGTYYEQYF.

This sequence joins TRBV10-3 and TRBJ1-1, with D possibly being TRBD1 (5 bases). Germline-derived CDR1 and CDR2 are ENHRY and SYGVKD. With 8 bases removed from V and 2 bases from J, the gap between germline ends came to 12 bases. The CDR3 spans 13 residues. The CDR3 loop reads CAIGAEPNTEAFF. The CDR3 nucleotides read TGTGCCATCGGGGCAGAGCCAAACACTGAAGCTTTCTTT.

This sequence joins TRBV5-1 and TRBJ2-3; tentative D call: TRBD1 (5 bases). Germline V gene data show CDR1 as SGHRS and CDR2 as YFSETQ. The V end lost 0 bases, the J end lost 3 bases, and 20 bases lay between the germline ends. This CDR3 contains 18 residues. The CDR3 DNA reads TGCGCCAGCAGCTTGGCTTTGTATTCGACAGCAGGGACAGATACGCAGTATTTT. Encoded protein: CASSLALYSTAGTDTQYF.

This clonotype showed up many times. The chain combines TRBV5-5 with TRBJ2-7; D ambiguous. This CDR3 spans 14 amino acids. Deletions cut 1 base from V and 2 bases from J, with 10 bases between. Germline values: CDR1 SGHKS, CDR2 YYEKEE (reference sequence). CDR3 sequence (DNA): TGTGCCAGCAGCTTGTCGGCAGCTACCTACGAGCAGTACTTC. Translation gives CASSLSAATYEQYF.

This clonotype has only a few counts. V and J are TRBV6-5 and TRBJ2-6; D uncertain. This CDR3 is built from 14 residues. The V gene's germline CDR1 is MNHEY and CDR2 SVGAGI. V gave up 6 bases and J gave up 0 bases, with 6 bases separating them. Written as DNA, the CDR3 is TGTGCCAGCAGCTTGCTCTCTGGGGCCAACGTCCTGACTTTC. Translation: CASSLLSGANVLTF.

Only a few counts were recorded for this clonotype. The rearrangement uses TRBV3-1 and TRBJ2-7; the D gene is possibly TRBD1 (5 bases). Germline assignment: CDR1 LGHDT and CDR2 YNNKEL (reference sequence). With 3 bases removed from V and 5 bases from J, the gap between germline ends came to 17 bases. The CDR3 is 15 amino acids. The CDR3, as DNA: TGTGCCAGCAGCCACGGCTCGGCAGGGTCCAACGAGCAGTACTTC. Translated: CASSHGSAGSNEQYF.

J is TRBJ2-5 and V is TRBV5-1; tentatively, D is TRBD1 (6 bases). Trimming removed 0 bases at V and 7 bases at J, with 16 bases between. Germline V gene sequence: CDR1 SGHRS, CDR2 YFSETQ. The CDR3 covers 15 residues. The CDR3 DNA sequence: TGCGCCAGCAGCTTGGCCAACGACAGGAGTAGGACCCAGTACTTC. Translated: CASSLANDRSRTQYF.

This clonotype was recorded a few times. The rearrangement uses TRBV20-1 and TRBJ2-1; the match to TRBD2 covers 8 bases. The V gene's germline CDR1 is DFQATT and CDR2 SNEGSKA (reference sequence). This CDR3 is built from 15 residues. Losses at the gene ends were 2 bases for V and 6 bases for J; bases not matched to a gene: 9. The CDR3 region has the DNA TGCAGTGCTAGACCCCTCGGGGGGGGCCTCAATGAGCAGTTCTTC. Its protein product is CSARPLGGGLNEQFF.

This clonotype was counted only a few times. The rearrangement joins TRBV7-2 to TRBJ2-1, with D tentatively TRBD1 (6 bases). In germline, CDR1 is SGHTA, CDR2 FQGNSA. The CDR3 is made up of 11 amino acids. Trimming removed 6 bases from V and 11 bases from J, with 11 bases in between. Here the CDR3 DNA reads TGTGCCAGCAGTACCGGGACACAGCAGTTCTTC. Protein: CASSTGTQQFF.

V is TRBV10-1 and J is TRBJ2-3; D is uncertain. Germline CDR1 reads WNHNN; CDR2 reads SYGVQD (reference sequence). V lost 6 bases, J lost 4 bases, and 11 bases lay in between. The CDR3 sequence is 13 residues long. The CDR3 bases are TGCGCCAGCAGCGCCCGACTTGCAGATACGCAGTATTTT. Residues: CASSARLADTQYF.

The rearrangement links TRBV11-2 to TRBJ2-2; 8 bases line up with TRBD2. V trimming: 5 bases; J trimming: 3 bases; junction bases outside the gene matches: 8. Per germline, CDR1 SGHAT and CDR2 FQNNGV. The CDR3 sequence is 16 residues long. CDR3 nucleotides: TGTGCCAGCAGCCCGCGGGGGGCCGGGGACACCGGGGAGCTGTTTTTT. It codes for CASSPRGAGDTGELFF.

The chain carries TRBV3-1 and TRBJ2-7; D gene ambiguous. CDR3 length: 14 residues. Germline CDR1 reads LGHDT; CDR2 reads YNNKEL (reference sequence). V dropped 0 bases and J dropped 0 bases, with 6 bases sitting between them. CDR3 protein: CASSQDVTSYEQYF. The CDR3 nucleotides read TGTGCCAGCAGCCAAGATGTTACCTCCTACGAGCAGTACTTC.

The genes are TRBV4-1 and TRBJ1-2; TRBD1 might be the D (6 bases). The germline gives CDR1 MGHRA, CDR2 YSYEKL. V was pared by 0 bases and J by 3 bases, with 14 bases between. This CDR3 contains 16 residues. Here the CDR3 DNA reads TGCGCCAGCAGCCAAGACCGGGCGGGGGGCGACTATGGCTACACCTTC. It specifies CASSQDRAGGDYGYTF.

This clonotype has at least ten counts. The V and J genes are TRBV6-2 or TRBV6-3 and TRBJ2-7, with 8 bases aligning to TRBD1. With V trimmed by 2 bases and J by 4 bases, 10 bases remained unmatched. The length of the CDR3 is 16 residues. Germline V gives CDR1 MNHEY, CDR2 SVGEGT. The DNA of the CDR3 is TGTGCCAGCAGTTACGACAGGGGTCTGAATTTGTACGAGCAGTACTTC. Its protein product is CASSYDRGLNLYEQYF.

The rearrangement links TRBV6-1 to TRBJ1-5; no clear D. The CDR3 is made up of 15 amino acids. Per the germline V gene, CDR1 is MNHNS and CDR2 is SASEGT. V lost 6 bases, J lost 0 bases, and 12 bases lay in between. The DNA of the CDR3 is TGTGCCAGCAGAAGGACCTCGTATAGCAATCAGCCCCAGCATTTT. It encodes CASRRTSYSNQPQHF.

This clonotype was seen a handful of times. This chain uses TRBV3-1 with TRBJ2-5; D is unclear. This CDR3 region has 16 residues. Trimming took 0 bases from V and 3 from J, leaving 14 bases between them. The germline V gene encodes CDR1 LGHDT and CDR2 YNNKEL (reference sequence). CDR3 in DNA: TGTGCCAGCAGCCAAGAGGGCCCGAACCCTAAAGAGACCCAGTACTTC. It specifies CASSQEGPNPKETQYF.

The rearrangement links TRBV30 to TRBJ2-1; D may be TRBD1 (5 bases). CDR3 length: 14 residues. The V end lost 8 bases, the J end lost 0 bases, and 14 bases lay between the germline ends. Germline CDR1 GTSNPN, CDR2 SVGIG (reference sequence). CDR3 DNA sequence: TGTGCCCATGGGTACAGGAGCTCCTACAATGAGCAGTTCTTC. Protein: CAHGYRSSYNEQFF.

The CDR3 sequence: CASSLKNGWGEAFF. The CDR3 coding sequence is TGTGCCAGCAGTTTAAAAAATGGTTGGGGTGAAGCTTTCTTT. The chain recombines TRBV12-3 or TRBV12-4 with TRBJ1-1; D uncertain. This CDR3 comprises 14 residues. Trimming took off 2 bases at V and 7 bases at J, with 14 bases between the two ends.

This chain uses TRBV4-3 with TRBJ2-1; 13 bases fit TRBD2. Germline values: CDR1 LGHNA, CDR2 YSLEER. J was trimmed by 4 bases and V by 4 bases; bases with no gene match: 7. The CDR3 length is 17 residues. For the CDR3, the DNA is TGCGCCAGCAGCCGAAGGACTAGCGGGGGCCCTTACAATGAGCAGTTCTTC. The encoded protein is CASSRRTSGGPYNEQFF.